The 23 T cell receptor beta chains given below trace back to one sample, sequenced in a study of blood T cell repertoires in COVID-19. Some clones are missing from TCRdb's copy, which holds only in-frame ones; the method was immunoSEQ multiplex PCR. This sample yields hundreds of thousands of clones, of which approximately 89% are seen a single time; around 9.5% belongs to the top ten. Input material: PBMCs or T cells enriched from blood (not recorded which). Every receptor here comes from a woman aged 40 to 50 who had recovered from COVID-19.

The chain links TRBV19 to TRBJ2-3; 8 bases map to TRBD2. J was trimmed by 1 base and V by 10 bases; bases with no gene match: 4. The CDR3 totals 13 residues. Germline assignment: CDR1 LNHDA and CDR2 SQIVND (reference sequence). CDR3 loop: CANPTSGTDTQYF. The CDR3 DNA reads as TGTGCCAATCCGACTAGCGGCACAGATACGCAGTATTTT.

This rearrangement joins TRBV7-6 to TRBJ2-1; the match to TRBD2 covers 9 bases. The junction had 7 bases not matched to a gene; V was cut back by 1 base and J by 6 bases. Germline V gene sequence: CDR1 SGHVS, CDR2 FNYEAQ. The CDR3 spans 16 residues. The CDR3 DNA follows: TGTGCCAGCAGCTTAGAGGGGCGGGGGGGCCCCAATGAGCAGTTCTTC. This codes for CASSLEGRGGPNEQFF.

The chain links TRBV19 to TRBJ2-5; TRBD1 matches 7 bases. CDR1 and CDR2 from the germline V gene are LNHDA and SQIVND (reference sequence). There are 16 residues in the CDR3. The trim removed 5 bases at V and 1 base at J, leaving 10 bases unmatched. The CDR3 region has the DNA TGTGCCAGTAGTTCCGTCCCGGGACAGACCCAAGAGACCCAGTACTTC. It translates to CASSSVPGQTQETQYF.

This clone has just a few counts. The CDR3 sequence: CASSSPGTGHQPQHF. CDR3 sequence (DNA): TGTGCCAGCAGTTCGCCCGGGACAGGGCATCAGCCCCAGCATTTT. The chain combines TRBV6-2 or TRBV6-3 with TRBJ1-5, with 9 positions matching TRBD1. Trimming removed 4 bases from V and 5 bases from J; junction bases left unmatched: 6. Germline CDR1 MNHEY, CDR2 SVGEGT. This CDR3 has 15 residues.

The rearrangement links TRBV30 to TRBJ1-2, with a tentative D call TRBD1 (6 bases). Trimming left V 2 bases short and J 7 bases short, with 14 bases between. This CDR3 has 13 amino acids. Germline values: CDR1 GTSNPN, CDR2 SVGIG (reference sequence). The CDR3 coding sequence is TGTGCCTGGAGTCCAACAGGGTGGGGTGGCTACACCTTC. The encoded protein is CAWSPTGWGGYTF.

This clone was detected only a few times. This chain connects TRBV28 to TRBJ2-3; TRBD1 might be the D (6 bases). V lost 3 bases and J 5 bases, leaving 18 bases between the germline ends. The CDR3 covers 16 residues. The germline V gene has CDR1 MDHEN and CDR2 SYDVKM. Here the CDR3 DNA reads TGTGCCAGCAGTTTGGGGCAGGGGATATTAGGAGATACGCAGTATTTT. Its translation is CASSLGQGILGDTQYF.

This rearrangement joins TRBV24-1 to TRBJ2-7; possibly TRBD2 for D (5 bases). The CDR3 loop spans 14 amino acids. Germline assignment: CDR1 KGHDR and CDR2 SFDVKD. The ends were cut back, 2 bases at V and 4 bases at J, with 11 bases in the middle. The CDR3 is CATSDSDWGYEQYF. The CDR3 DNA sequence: TGTGCCACCAGTGATTCGGACTGGGGTTACGAGCAGTACTTC.

As DNA, the CDR3 is TGTGCCAGCAGCTCGACCGGGACTAGCGGCCAAGAGACCCAGTACTTC. Translated, it gives CASSSTGTSGQETQYF. The rearrangement uses TRBV7-2 and TRBJ2-5, with 11 bases matching TRBD2. Germline CDR1 SGHTA, CDR2 FQGNSA. The V gene end was trimmed by 4 bases and the J gene end by 1 base; junction bases not matched to a gene: 5. The CDR3 sequence is 16 residues long.

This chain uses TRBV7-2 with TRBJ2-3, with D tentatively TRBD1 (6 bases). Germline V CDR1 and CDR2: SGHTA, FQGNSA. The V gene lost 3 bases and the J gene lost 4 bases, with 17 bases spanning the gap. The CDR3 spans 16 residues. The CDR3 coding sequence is TGTGCCAGCAGCTTCATCGGGACACCCGGCCCAGATACGCAGTATTTT. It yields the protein CASSFIGTPGPDTQYF.

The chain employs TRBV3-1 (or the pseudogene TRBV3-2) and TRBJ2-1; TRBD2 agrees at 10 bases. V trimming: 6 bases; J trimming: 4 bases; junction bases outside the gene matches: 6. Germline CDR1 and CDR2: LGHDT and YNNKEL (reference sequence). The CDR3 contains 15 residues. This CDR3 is CASSRTSGTYNEQFF. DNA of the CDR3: TGTGCCAGCAGTCGAACTAGCGGGACTTACAATGAGCAGTTCTTC.

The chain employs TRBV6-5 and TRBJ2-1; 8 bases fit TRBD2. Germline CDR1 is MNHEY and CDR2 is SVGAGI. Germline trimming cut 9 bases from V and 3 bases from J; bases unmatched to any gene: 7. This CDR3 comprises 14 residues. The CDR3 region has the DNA TGTGCCAGTGGGGCGGGAGGAAACTACAATGAGCAGTTCTTC. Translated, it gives CASGAGGNYNEQFF.

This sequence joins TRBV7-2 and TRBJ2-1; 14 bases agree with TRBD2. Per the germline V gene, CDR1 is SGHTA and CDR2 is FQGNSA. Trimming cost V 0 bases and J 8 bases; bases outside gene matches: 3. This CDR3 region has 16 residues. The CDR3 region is CASSLAGTSGSYEQFF. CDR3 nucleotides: TGTGCCAGCAGCTTAGCCGGGACTAGCGGGAGCTATGAGCAGTTCTTC.

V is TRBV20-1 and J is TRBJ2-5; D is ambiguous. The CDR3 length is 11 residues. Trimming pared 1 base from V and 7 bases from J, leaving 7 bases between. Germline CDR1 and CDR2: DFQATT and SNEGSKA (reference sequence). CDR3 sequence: CSARAGATQYF. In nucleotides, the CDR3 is TGCAGTGCTAGAGCAGGCGCGACCCAGTACTTC.

The chain's CDR3 is CATSDRAVGLRGVHTGELFF. CDR3 bases: TGTGCCACCAGTGATAGGGCAGTGGGACTGCGAGGGGTTCACACCGGGGAGCTGTTTTTT. The chain carries TRBV24-1 and TRBJ2-2; possibly TRBD2 for D (6 bases). The CDR3 is 20 residues long. Deletions cut 3 bases from V and 3 bases from J, with 25 bases between. From germline, CDR1 is KGHDR and CDR2 SFDVKD.

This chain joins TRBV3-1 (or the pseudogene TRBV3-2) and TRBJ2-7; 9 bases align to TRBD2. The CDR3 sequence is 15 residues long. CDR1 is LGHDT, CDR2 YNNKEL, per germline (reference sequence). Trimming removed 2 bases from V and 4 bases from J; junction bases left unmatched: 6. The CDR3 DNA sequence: TGTGCCAGCAGCCAAAGGGCTAGCGGGATGTACGAGCAGTACTTC. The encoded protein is CASSQRASGMYEQYF.

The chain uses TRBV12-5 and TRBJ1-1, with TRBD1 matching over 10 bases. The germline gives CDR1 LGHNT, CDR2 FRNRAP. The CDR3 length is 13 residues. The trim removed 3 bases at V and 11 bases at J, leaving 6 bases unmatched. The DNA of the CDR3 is TGTGCTAGTGGTTTAAGGACAGGGGGTTCGGCTTTCTTT. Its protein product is CASGLRTGGSAFF.

The chain's CDR3 is CASSVGTESYNEQFF. The CDR3 DNA reads as TGTGCCAGCAGCGTAGGGACAGAGTCCTACAATGAGCAGTTCTTC. V usage is TRBV9 and J usage is TRBJ2-1; weak D call: TRBD1 (6 bases). There are 15 residues in the CDR3. The V gene's germline CDR1 is SGDLS and CDR2 YYNGEE. V lost 0 bases, J lost 1 base, and 8 bases lay in between.

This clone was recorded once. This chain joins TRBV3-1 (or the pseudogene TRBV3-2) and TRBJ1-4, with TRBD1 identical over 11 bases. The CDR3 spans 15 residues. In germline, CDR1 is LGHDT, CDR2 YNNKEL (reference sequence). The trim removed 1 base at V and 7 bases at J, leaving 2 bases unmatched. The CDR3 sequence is CASSQAGTGGEKLFF. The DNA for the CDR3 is TGTGCCAGCAGCCAAGCCGGGACAGGGGGTGAAAAACTGTTTTTT.

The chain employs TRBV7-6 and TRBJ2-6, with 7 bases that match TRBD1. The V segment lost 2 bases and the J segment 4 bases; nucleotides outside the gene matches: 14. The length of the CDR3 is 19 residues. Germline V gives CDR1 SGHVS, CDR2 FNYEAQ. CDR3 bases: TGTGCCAGCAGCTTAATAACCGGGACAGTATTTTCCGGGGCCAACGTCCTGACTTTC. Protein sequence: CASSLITGTVFSGANVLTF.

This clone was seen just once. The CDR3 DNA is TGTGCCAGCAGCTTGGGGACAGGGGGCGCGTCCGAGCAGTACTTC. It codes for CASSLGTGGASEQYF. This rearrangement joins TRBV7-2 to TRBJ2-7; 12 bases match TRBD1. The CDR3 covers 15 residues. Germline CDR1 and CDR2: SGHTA and FQGNSA. Losses at the gene ends were 3 bases for V and 6 bases for J; bases not matched to a gene: 6.

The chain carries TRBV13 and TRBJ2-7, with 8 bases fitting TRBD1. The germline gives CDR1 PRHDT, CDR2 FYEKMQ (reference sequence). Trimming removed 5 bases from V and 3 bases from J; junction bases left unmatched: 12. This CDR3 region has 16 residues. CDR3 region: CASSPAPGQEFYEQYF. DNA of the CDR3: TGTGCCAGCAGCCCCGCCCCGGGACAGGAATTCTACGAGCAGTACTTC.

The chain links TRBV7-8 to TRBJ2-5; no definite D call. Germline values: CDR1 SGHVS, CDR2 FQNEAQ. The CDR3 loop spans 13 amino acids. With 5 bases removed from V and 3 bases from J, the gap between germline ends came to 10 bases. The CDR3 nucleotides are TGTGCCAGCAGCAGTTCAGAAAAAGAGACCCAGTACTTC. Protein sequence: CASSSSEKETQYF.

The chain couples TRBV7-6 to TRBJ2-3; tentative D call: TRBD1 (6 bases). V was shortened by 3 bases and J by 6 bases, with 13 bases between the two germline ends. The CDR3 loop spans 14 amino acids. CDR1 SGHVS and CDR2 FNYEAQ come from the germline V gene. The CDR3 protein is CASSLGHKVDTQYF. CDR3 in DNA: TGTGCCAGCAGCTTGGGACACAAGGTTGATACGCAGTATTTT.